This T cell receptor (beta chain) was identified in a study of radiation and T cells in renal cell carcinoma. Whole-study context: Nephrectomy followed 15 Gy stereotactic body radiation by 4 weeks.

V lost 1 base and J lost 1, with 10 bases in between. The CDR3 has 15 amino acids. From germline, CDR1 is SEHNR and CDR2 FQNEAQ (reference sequence). Time point denoted: baseline pretreatment blood. Treatment: 15 Gy SBRT to primary tumor, nephrectomy 4 weeks later. TCRdb's table, derived via immunoSEQ multiplex PCR, lists solely in-frame clones and lacks some. The sample includes about 140,000 clones, over 65% seen only once; the top ten take under 30%. This clone occurred a few times. This receptor was taken from a woman between 50 and 59 years old with renal cell carcinoma. V is TRBV7-9 and J is TRBJ1-1; no reliable D call. This specimen was blood, taken from a patient whose treatment included radiotherapy and nephrectomy. In DNA form, the CDR3 reads TGTGCCAGCAGCTTAGGTCAGCTACCGAACACTGAAGCTTTCTTT. This sequence encodes CASSLGQLPNTEAFF.